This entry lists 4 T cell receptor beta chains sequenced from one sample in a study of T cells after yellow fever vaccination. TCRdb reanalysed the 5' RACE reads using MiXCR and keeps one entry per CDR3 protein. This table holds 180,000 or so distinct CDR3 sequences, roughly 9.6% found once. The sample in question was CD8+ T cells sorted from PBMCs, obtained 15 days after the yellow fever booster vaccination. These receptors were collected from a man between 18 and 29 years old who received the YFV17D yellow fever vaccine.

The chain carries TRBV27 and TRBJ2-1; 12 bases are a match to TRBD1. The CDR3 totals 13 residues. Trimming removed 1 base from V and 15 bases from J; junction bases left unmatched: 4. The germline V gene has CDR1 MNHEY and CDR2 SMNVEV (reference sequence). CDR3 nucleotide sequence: TGTGCCAGCAGTTTATTAGGGACAGGGGGCGCGTTCTTC. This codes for CASSLLGTGGAFF.

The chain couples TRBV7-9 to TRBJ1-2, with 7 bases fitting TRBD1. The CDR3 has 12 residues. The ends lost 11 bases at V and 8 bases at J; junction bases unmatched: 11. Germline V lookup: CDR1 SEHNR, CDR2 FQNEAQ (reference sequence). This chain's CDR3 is CAGDRDYYGYTF. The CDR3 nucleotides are TGTGCCGGTGACAGGGATTATTACGGCTACACCTTC. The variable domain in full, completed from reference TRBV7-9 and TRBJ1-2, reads DTGVSQNPRHKITKRGQNVTFRCDPISEHNRLYWYRQTLGQGPEFLTYFQNEAQLEKSRLLSDRFSAERPKGSFSTLEIQRTEQGDSAMYLCAGDRDYYGYTFGSGTRLTVV.

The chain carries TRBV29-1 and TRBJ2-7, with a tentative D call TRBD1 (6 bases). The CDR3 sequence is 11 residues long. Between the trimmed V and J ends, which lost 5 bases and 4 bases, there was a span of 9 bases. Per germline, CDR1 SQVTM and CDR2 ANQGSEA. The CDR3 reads CSVHQGYEQYF. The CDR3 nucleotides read TGCAGCGTTCATCAGGGGTACGAGCAGTACTTC.

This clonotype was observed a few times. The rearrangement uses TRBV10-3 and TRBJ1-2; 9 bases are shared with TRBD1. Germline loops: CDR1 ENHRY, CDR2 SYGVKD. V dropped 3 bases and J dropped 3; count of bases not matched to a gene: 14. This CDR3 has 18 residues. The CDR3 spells CAISDSDGTGWMYYGYTF. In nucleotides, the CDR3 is TGTGCCATCAGTGACTCCGACGGGACAGGGTGGATGTACTATGGCTACACCTTC.